One sample yielded the 2 T cell receptor beta chains listed below, sequenced in a study of naive and memory T cell subsets. An equimolar mix of two oligonucleotides served as the beta constant-region primer for TRBC1 and TRBC2. Four rounds of PCR amplified the ligated cDNA using nested alpha and beta constant-region primers plus SP2. TCRdb independently ran MiXCR on the UMI-ligation and nested PCR reads; one entry per CDR3 protein. This sample has tens of thousands of distinct CDR3 sequences, with about a fifth found just once. What was sequenced was effector memory CD4+ T cells from blood. Subset indicated: effector memory, CD45RA- CD27-. Every receptor here comes from a human donor in good health.

This clonotype has ten or more counts. The V gene is TRBV5-1, the J gene TRBJ2-7, with TRBD1 as a possible D gene (6 bases). The ends were cut back, 4 bases at V and 1 base at J, with 12 bases in the middle. Germline CDR1 SGHRS, CDR2 YFSETQ. The CDR3 length is 14 residues. CDR3 DNA sequence: TGCGCCAGCAGCGAGCTGGGACATTCCTACGAGCAGTACTTC. Its translation: CASSELGHSYEQYF.

The V call is TRBV12-3 or TRBV12-4, the J call TRBJ1-5; D uncertain. This CDR3 contains 13 residues. Trimming took off 0 bases at V and 6 bases at J, with 6 bases between the two ends. CDR3 coding DNA: TGTGCCAGCAGTTTAGCAGGGAGTCAGCCCCAGCATTTT. It encodes CASSLAGSQPQHF.